The 24 T cell receptor beta chains in this list originate from one sample, sequenced in a study of control samples from healthy donors and cancer patients. The repertoire was sequenced with immunoSEQ multiplex PCR; TCRdb's copy has only in-frame clones and lacks some. Among 120,000 or so clones listed, 87% were seen once. Source material: blood. The receptors were gathered from a man aged 18-30 years in good health.

V usage is TRBV24-1 and J usage is TRBJ2-1; 9 bases are a match to TRBD1. The germline V gene has CDR1 KGHDR and CDR2 SFDVKD. The CDR3 consists of 16 residues. V was clipped by 7 bases and J by 5 bases; unmatched bases: 11. The CDR3 DNA reads as TGTGCCACCAGCAACTCTGACAGGGGGTTCCACAATGAGCAGTTCTTC. Translated, it gives CATSNSDRGFHNEQFF.

The V and J genes are TRBV28 and TRBJ2-3; D is perhaps TRBD2 (7 bases). Germline values: CDR1 MDHEN, CDR2 SYDVKM. V was trimmed by 10 bases and J by 3 bases, leaving 14 bases between them. This CDR3 has 13 amino acids. The CDR3 loop reads CAIQGRETDTQYF. The CDR3 region has the DNA TGTGCCATCCAGGGGCGGGAGACAGATACGCAGTATTTT.

J is TRBJ2-1 and V is TRBV4-3, with TRBD2 matching over 13 bases. The germline V gene has CDR1 LGHNA and CDR2 YSLEER. The CDR3 spans 17 residues. The V and J ends lost 0 bases and 6 bases, in that order; junction bases with no gene match: 5. As DNA, the CDR3 is TGCGCCAGCAGCCAAGACCTGGGGACTAGCGGGGCCAATGAGCAGTTCTTC. This encodes CASSQDLGTSGANEQFF.

This clone has just a few counts. The chain is built from TRBV19 and TRBJ1-3; no clear D gene. The CDR3 totals 14 residues. Germline V gene data show CDR1 as LNHDA and CDR2 as SQIVND (reference sequence). The V gene lost 10 bases and the J gene lost 4 bases, with 17 bases spanning the gap. CDR3 sequence reads: CATRPALLGNTIYF. For the CDR3, the DNA is TGTGCCACCCGCCCCGCGCTGTTAGGAAACACCATATATTTT.

V is TRBV29-1 and J is TRBJ2-1, with D perhaps TRBD1 or TRBD2 (5 bases each). The CDR3 length is 14 residues. Trimming took off 7 bases at V and 10 bases at J, with 23 bases between the two ends. Germline V gives CDR1 SQVTM, CDR2 ANQGSEA. The CDR3 loop is CSAGRLGGSGEQFF. CDR3 DNA sequence: TGCAGCGCGGGTAGGCTTGGGGGTAGTGGGGAGCAGTTCTTC.

This sequence joins TRBV7-2 and TRBJ1-3, with unresolved D. V lost 3 bases and J lost 8, with 11 bases in between. The germline CDR1 and CDR2 sequences are SGHTA and FQGNSA. The CDR3 spans 13 residues. The CDR3 spells CASSLRAGHTIYF. The DNA of the CDR3 is TGTGCCAGCAGCTTGAGGGCGGGTCACACCATATATTTT.

The rearrangement links TRBV5-1 to TRBJ1-4, with unresolved D. There are 17 residues in the CDR3. Germline values: CDR1 SGHRS, CDR2 YFSETQ. V was trimmed by 0 bases and J by 0 bases, leaving 12 bases between them. The chain's CDR3 is CASSLVGGLPTNEKLFF. Written as DNA, the CDR3 is TGCGCCAGCAGCTTGGTGGGAGGACTCCCAACTAATGAAAAACTGTTTTTT.

Regarding this clone: Other DNA sequences in this specimen translate into the identical CDR3. The gene calls are TRBV27 and TRBJ1-1, with D possibly being TRBD1 (5 bases). V was clipped by 3 bases and J by 3 bases, with 8 bases between them. The V gene's germline CDR1 is MNHEY and CDR2 SMNVEV (reference sequence). The CDR3 sequence is 13 residues long. The CDR3 coding sequence is TGTGCCAGCAGTTTGGGGCGCGACACTGAAGCTTTCTTT. Its translation: CASSLGRDTEAFF.

The rearrangement links TRBV7-8 to TRBJ2-7; perhaps TRBD2 as D (6 bases). Germline V gene data show CDR1 as SGHVS and CDR2 as FQNEAQ. V shed 5 bases and J shed 4 bases, with 21 bases lying between them. This CDR3 region has 16 residues. CDR3 sequence: CASSTIPGTPLYEQYF. In DNA form, the CDR3 reads TGTGCCAGCAGCACAATACCCGGGACTCCTTTGTACGAGCAGTACTTC.

Only a few counts were recorded for this clone. This chain joins TRBV2 and TRBJ1-1; 7 nucleotides line up with TRBD1. The CDR3 length is 13 residues. Germline trimming cut 7 bases from V and 2 bases from J; bases unmatched to any gene: 4. Germline V gene data show CDR1 as SNHLY and CDR2 as FYNNEI. CDR3 sequence reads: CASKGDSNTEAFF. DNA for the CDR3: TGTGCCAGCAAGGGGGACAGCAACACTGAAGCTTTCTTT.

CDR3 protein: CASSPSGRASYEQYF. CDR3 bases: TGTGCCAGCAGCCCCAGCGGGAGGGCCTCCTACGAGCAGTACTTC. This chain uses TRBV7-8 with TRBJ2-7; 10 nucleotides align to TRBD2. The CDR3 runs to 15 residues. Per germline, CDR1 SGHVS and CDR2 FQNEAQ. The J segment lost 0 bases and the V segment lost 5 bases, leaving 4 bases of the junction unmatched.

A few counts support this clone. The rearrangement uses TRBV6-5 and TRBJ1-1; tentative D call: TRBD1 (6 bases). CDR3 size: 14 residues. The germline gives CDR1 MNHEY, CDR2 SVGAGI. Between the trimmed V and J ends, which lost 2 bases and 9 bases, there was a span of 16 bases. Written as DNA, the CDR3 is TGTGCCAGCAGTTACGACAGGAAAAATAGTAAAGCTTTCTTT. It codes for CASSYDRKNSKAFF.

This clone was seen a handful of times. J is TRBJ1-6 and V is TRBV2; D is possibly TRBD1 (6 bases). The CDR3 is made up of 20 amino acids. Trimming pared 3 bases from V and 0 bases from J, leaving 21 bases between. Germline CDR1 is SNHLY and CDR2 is FYNNEI. The CDR3 loop is CASSDLGAGRSSSYNSPLHF. The CDR3 DNA is TGTGCCAGCAGTGACTTGGGGGCAGGGCGATCCAGCTCCTATAATTCACCCCTCCACTTT. Supplemented by reference TRBV2 and TRBJ1-6, the full variable domain reads EPEVTQTPSHQVTQMGQEVILRCVPISNHLYFYWYRQILGQKVEFLVSFYNNEISEKSEIFDDQFSVERPDGSNFTLKIRSTKLEDSAMYFCASSDLGAGRSSSYNSPLHFGNGTRLTVT.

Notes on this clone: Sequence at one end of the junction differs from germline and may be a read error. In nucleotides, the CDR3 is TGTGCCAGCAGACCCCGGGGGAGCTTCGTATACGGGCAGTACTTC. It is translated as CASRPRGSFVYGQYF. The gene calls are TRBV27 and TRBJ2-7, with D perhaps TRBD2 (6 bases). Germline V gives CDR1 MNHEY, CDR2 SMNVEV (reference sequence). The length of the CDR3 is 15 residues.

The chain uses TRBV2 and TRBJ1-2, with 7 positions matching TRBD1. The CDR3 is 14 residues long. The germline V gene encodes CDR1 SNHLY and CDR2 FYNNEI. Losses at the gene ends were 2 bases for V and 8 bases for J; bases not matched to a gene: 8. CDR3 DNA sequence: TGTGCCAGCAGTGAATCGGGCAGGGGGAGGGGCTACACCTTC. It translates to CASSESGRGRGYTF. Together with reference TRBV2 and TRBJ1-2, the CDR3 gives the full variable domain: EPEVTQTPSHQVTQMGQEVILRCVPISNHLYFYWYRQILGQKVEFLVSFYNNEISEKSEIFDDQFSVERPDGSNFTLKIRSTKLEDSAMYFCASSESGRGRGYTFGSGTRLTVV.

J is TRBJ1-4 and V is TRBV9; D not resolved. CDR1 is SGDLS and CDR2 is YYNGEE in the germline V gene. Trimming pared 4 bases from V and 8 bases from J, leaving 12 bases between. The CDR3 totals 13 residues. CDR3 nucleotide sequence: TGTGCCAGCAGCCCCCCCGTAGGGGAAAAACTGTTTTTT. This translates into CASSPPVGEKLFF.

The chain links TRBV11-2 to TRBJ2-1; tentative D call: TRBD2 (5 bases). Germline V gives CDR1 SGHAT, CDR2 FQNNGV. The CDR3 consists of 16 residues. Trimming removed 3 bases from V and 0 bases from J, with 12 bases in between. CDR3 nucleotides: TGTGCCAGCAGCTTTCAAGGACTCAGCTCCTACAATGAGCAGTTCTTC. Its protein product is CASSFQGLSSYNEQFF.

V and J are TRBV5-4 and TRBJ2-5, with a possible D match to TRBD2 (5 bases). CDR3 size: 14 residues. Trimming left V 0 bases short and J 4 bases short, with 10 bases between. Germline CDR1 SGHNT, CDR2 YYREEE (reference sequence). As DNA, the CDR3 is TGTGCCAGCAGCTTGGGCCCAGGAGGAGAGACCCAGTACTTC. It is translated as CASSLGPGGETQYF.

J is TRBJ2-1 and V is TRBV7-3; 7 bases line up with TRBD1. The V segment lost 1 base and the J segment 6 bases; nucleotides outside the gene matches: 6. From germline, CDR1 is SGHTA and CDR2 FQGTGA. The CDR3 runs 15 residues. The CDR3 reads CASSLNRDSSNEQFF. CDR3 nucleotides: TGTGCCAGCAGCTTAAATCGGGACAGCTCCAATGAGCAGTTCTTC.

This chain connects TRBV11-2 to TRBJ2-7, with a weak D call TRBD1 (6 bases). Germline CDR1 and CDR2: SGHAT and FQNNGV. The length of the CDR3 is 13 residues. V gave up 5 bases and J gave up 3 bases, with 11 bases separating them. The CDR3 reads CASSGGLIYEQYF. CDR3 coding DNA: TGTGCCAGCAGCGGGGGCTTGATCTACGAGCAGTACTTC. Variable domain in full (rest from reference TRBV11-2 and TRBJ2-7): EAGVAQSPRYKIIEKRQSVAFWCNPISGHATLYWYQQILGQGPKLLIQFQNNGVVDDSQLPKDRFSAERLKGVDSTLKIQPAKLEDSAVYLCASSGGLIYEQYFGPGTRLTVT.

This clone has only a few counts. V usage is TRBV28 and J usage is TRBJ2-7; 10 bases agree with TRBD1. The CDR3 runs to 14 residues. Germline values: CDR1 MDHEN, CDR2 SYDVKM. V was pared by 7 bases and J by 3 bases, with 6 bases of the junction left unmatched. The CDR3 region has the DNA TGTGCCAGCACTTCCGGGACAGGGGTCTACGAGCAGTACTTC. Encoded protein: CASTSGTGVYEQYF.

The rearrangement uses TRBV28 and TRBJ1-2; TRBD1 agrees at 7 bases. Germline-derived CDR1 and CDR2 are MDHEN and SYDVKM. The ends lost 8 bases at V and 1 base at J; junction bases unmatched: 13. The CDR3 sequence is 16 residues long. The CDR3 loop reads CASGYAGAGGNYGYTF. The CDR3 DNA sequence: TGTGCCAGCGGATACGCAGGGGCAGGGGGTAACTATGGCTACACCTTC.

The CDR3 nucleotides are TGTGCCAGCAGCGAAAAGGGGACAACAACTAATGAAAAACTGTTTTTT. It encodes CASSEKGTTTNEKLFF. J is TRBJ1-4 and V is TRBV2; perhaps TRBD1 as D (6 bases). The CDR3 contains 16 residues. The V and J ends lost 6 bases and 0 bases respectively, with 14 bases between them. Germline assignment: CDR1 SNHLY and CDR2 FYNNEI.

The chain uses TRBV5-8 and TRBJ2-2; 10 bases align to TRBD2. Per germline, CDR1 SGHTS and CDR2 YDEGEE. The CDR3 spans 16 residues. Unmatched junction bases numbered 6, after V lost 3 bases and J lost 4 bases. The CDR3 is CASSSGLAGVTGELFF. The CDR3 region has the DNA TGTGCCAGCAGCTCGGGGCTAGCGGGGGTCACCGGGGAGCTGTTTTTT. Full variable domain (outside the CDR3, taken from reference TRBV5-8 and TRBJ2-2): EAGVTQSPTHLIKTRGQQATLRCSPISGHTSVYWYQQALGLGLQFLLWYDEGEERNRGNFPPRFSGRQFPNYSSELNVNALELEDSALYLCASSSGLAGVTGELFFGEGSRLTVL.